This T cell receptor beta chain was observed in a study of response to subunit inactivated influenza vaccine. TCRdb ran MiXCR on the RT-PCR reads and lists one entry per CDR3 protein. The sample includes about 570,000 distinct CDR3 sequences, roughly 10% of them seen just once. This CDR3 contains 13 residues. Germline V gene lookup returns CDR1 DFQATT and CDR2 SNEGSKA (reference sequence). The trim removed 5 bases at V and 3 bases at J, leaving 4 bases unmatched. This clonotype was seen a handful of times. Another study also made use of these data, one on T cells expressing NK-cell markers. That source reports: Beta-chain TCR cDNA was generated via 5'RACE template switching with UMIs. Cells sorted as CD3+CD56+NKG2C+, CD3+CD56+NKG2C- and CD3+CD56-NKG2C+ T cells supplied the TCR beta repertoires. Several experiments added an anti-gamma-delta TCR antibody to sort only alpha-beta TCR T cells. These clonotypes, the leaders elsewhere, also led the CD3+CD56-NKG2C+ fraction in a handful of donors. Specificity for HCMV among expanded NKG2C+ T cell clones was not established.

The material sequenced was PBMCs from blood, taken on the day of vaccination. This chain joins TRBV20-1 and TRBJ1-2, with 9 bases aligning to TRBD1. The sequence came from a man aged 45-60 years who received an inactivated influenza vaccine. CDR3: CSAERDRDYGYTF. The DNA of the CDR3 is TGCAGTGCTGAAAGGGACAGGGACTATGGCTACACCTTC.